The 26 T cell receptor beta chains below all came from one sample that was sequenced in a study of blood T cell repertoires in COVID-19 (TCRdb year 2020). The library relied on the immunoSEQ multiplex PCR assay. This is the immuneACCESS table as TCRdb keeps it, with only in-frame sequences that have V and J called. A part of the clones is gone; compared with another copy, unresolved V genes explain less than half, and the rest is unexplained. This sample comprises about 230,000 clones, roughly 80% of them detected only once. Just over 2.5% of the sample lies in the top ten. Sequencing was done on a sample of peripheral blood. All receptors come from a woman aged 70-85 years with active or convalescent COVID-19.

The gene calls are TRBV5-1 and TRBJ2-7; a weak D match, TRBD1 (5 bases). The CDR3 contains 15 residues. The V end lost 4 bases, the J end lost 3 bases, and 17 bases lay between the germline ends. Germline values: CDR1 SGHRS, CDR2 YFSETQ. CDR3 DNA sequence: TGCGCCAGCAGCGATGGACAAAATGGGAACTACGAGCAGTACTTC. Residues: CASSDGQNGNYEQYF. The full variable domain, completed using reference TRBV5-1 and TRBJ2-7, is KAGVTQTPRYLIKTRGQQVTLSCSPISGHRSVSWYQQTPGQGLQFLFEYFSETQRNKGNFPGRFSGRQFSNSRSEMNVSTLELGDSALYLCASSDGQNGNYEQYFGPGTRLTVT.

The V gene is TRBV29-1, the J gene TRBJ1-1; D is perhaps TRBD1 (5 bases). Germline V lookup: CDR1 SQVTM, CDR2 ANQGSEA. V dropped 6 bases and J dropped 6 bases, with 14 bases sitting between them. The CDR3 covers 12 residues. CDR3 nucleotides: TGCAGCGTCGCCGCTCAGGGCGCTGAAGCTTTCTTT. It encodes CSVAAQGAEAFF.

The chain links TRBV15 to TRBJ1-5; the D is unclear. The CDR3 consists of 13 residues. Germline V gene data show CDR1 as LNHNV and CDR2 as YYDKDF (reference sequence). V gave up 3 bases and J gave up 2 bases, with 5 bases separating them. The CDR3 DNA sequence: TGTGCCACCAGCAGCGGGGGCAATCAGCCCCAGCATTTT. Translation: CATSSGGNQPQHF.

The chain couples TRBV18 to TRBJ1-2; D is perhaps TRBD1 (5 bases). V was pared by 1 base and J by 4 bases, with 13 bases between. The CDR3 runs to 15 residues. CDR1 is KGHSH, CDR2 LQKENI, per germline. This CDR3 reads CASSPLPRAPYGYTF. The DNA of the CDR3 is TGTGCCAGCTCACCACTCCCCAGGGCGCCCTATGGCTACACCTTC.

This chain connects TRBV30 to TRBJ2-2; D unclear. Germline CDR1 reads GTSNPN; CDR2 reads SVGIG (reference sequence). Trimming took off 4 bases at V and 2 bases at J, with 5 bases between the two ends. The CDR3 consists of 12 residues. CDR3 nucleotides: TGTGCCTGGACCATTAACACCGGGGAGCTGTTTTTT. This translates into CAWTINTGELFF.

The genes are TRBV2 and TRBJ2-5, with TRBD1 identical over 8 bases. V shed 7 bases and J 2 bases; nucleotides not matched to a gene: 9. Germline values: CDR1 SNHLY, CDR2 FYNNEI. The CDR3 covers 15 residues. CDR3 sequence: CASISQGAGQETQYF. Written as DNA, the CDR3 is TGTGCCAGCATATCTCAGGGGGCTGGTCAAGAGACCCAGTACTTC.

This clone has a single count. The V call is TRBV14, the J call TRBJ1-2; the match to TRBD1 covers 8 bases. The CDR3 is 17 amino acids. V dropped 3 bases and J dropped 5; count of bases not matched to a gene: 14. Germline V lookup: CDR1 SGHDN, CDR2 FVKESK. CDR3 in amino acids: CASSQGFQGARKYGYTF. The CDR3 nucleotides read TGTGCCAGCAGCCAGGGTTTCCAGGGGGCGAGAAAGTATGGCTACACCTTC.

Written as DNA, the CDR3 is TGTGCCAGCTCACCACCGAGCGGGGATGGCCGGGAGCAGTACTTC. Protein sequence: CASSPPSGDGREQYF. This rearrangement joins TRBV18 to TRBJ2-7; 7 nucleotides align to TRBD2. From germline, CDR1 is KGHSH and CDR2 LQKENI. V shed 0 bases, J shed 7 bases, and the junction held 9 bases outside the gene matches. This CDR3 contains 15 residues.

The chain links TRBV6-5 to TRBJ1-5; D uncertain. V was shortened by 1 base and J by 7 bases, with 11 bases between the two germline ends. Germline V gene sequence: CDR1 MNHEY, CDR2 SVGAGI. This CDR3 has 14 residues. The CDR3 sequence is CASSYLGGGQPQHF. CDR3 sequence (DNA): TGTGCCAGCAGTTACTTAGGCGGCGGGCAGCCCCAGCATTTT.

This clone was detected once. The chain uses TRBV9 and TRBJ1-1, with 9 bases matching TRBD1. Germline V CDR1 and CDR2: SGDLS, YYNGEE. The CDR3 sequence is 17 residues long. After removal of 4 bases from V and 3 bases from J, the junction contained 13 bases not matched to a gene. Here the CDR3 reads CASSPTGTGSRYTEAFF. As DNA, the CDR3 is TGTGCCAGCAGCCCGACCGGGACAGGGTCGCGGTACACTGAAGCTTTCTTT. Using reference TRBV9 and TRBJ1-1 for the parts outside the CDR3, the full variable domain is DSGVTQTPKHLITATGQRVTLRCSPRSGDLSVYWYQQSLDQGLQFLIQYYNGEERAKGNILERFSAQQFPDLHSELNLSSLELGDSALYFCASSPTGTGSRYTEAFFGQGTRLTVV.

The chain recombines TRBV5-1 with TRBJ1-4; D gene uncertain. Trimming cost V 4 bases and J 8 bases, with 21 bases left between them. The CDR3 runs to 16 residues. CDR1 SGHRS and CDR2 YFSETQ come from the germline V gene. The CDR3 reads CASSPIRTVPSEKLFF. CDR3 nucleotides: TGCGCCAGCAGCCCCATAAGAACAGTTCCCTCGGAAAAACTGTTTTTT.

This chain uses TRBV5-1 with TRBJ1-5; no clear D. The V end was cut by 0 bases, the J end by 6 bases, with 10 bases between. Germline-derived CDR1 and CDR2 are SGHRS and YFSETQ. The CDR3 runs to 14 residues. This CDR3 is CASSLGEGTQPQHF. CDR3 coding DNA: TGCGCCAGCAGCTTGGGAGAGGGAACTCAGCCCCAGCATTTT.

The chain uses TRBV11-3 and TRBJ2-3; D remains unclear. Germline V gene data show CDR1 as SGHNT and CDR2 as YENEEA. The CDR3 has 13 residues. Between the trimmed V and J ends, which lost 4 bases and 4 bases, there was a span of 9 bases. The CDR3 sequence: CASSSTVPDTQYF. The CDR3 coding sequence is TGTGCCAGCAGCTCCACAGTCCCAGATACGCAGTATTTT.

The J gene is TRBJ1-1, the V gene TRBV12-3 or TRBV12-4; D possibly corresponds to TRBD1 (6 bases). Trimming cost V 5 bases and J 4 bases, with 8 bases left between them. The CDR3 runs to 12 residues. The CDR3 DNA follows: TGTGCCAGCAGTAAAGGGGGCACTGAAGCTTTCTTT. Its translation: CASSKGGTEAFF.

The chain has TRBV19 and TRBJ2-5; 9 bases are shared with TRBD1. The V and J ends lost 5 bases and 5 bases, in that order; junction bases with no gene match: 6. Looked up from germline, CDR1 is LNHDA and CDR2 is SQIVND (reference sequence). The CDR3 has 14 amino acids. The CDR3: CASSSGQGPETQYF. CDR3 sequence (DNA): TGTGCCAGTAGTTCGGGACAGGGTCCCGAGACCCAGTACTTC. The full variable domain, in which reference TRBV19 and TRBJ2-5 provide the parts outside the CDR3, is DGGITQSPKYLFRKEGQNVTLSCEQNLNHDAMYWYRQDPGQGLRLIYYSQIVNDFQKGDIAEGYSVSREKKESFPLTVTSAQKNPTAFYLCASSSGQGPETQYFGPGTRLLVL.

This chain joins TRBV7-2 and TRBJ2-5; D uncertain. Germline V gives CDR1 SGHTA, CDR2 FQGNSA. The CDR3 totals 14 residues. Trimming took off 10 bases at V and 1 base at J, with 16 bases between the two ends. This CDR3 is CATTYRQAQETQYF. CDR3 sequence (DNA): TGTGCCACCACCTACCGACAAGCCCAAGAGACCCAGTACTTC.

The CDR3 sequence is CASSLDSTALHF. The CDR3 DNA sequence: TGTGCCAGCAGCTTAGACTCGACGGCCCTCCACTTT. The rearrangement joins TRBV5-4 to TRBJ1-6; no definite D call. The CDR3 consists of 12 residues. V was pared by 2 bases and J by 14 bases, with 11 bases between. CDR1 and CDR2 (germline): SGHNT, YYREEE (reference sequence).

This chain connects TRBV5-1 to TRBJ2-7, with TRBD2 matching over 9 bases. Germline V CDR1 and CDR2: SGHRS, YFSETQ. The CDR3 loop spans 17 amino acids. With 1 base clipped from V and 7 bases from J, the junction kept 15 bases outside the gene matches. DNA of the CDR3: TGCGCCAGCAGCTTGCCCTGGGGAGCGGGAGGTGTGAGAGAGCAGTACTTC. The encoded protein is CASSLPWGAGGVREQYF.

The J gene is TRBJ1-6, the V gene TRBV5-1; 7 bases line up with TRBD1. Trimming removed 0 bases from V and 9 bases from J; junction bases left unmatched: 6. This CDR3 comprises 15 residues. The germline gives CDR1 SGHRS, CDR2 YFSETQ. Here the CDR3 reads CASSLGGQPLSPLHF. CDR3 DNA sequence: TGCGCCAGCAGCTTGGGGGGACAGCCCCTTTCACCCCTCCACTTT.

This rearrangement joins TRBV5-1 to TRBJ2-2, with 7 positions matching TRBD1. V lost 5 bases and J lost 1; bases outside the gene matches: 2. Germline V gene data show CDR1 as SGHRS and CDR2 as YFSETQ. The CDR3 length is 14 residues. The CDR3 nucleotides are TGCGCCAGCAGGTGGACAGGGAACACCGGGGAGCTGTTTTTT. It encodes CASRWTGNTGELFF.

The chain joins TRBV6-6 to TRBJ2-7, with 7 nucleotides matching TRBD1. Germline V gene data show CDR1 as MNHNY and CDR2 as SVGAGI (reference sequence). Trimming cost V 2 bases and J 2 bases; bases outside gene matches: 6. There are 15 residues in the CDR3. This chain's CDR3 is CASSYQGDSTYEQYF. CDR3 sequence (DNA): TGTGCCAGCAGTTACCAAGGGGACAGCACCTACGAGCAGTACTTC.

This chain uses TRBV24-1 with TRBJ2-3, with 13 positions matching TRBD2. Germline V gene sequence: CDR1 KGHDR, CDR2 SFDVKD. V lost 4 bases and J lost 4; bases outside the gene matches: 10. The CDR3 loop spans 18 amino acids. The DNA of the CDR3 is TGTGCCACCAGTGAGTCGGATGGACTAGCGGGAGTTCCAGATACGCAGTATTTT. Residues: CATSESDGLAGVPDTQYF.

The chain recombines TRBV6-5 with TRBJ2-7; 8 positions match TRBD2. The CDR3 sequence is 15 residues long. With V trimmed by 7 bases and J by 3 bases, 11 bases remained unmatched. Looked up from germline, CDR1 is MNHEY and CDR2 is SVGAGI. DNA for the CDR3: TGTGCCAGCACCTTGGGTATCGCGGGGGGCTACGAGCAGTACTTC. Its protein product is CASTLGIAGGYEQYF.

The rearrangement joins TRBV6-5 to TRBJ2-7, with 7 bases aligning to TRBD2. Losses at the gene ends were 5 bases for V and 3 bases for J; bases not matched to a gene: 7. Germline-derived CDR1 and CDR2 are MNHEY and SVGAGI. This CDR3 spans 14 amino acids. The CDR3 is CASSLSGSSYEQYF. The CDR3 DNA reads TGTGCCAGCAGTCTTAGCGGGTCTAGCTACGAGCAGTACTTC.

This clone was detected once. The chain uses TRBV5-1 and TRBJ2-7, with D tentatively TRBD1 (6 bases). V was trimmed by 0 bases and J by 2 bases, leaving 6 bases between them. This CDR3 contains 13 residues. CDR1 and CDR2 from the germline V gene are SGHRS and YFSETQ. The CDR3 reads CASSLEGAYEQYF. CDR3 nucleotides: TGCGCCAGCAGCTTGGAGGGGGCCTACGAGCAGTACTTC.

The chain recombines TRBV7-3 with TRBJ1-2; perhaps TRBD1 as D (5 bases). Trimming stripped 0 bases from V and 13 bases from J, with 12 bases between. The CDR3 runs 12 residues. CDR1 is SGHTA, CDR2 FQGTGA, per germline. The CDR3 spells CASSLTGGQFTF. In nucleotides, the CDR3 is TGTGCCAGCAGCTTAACGGGGGGTCAATTCACCTTC.